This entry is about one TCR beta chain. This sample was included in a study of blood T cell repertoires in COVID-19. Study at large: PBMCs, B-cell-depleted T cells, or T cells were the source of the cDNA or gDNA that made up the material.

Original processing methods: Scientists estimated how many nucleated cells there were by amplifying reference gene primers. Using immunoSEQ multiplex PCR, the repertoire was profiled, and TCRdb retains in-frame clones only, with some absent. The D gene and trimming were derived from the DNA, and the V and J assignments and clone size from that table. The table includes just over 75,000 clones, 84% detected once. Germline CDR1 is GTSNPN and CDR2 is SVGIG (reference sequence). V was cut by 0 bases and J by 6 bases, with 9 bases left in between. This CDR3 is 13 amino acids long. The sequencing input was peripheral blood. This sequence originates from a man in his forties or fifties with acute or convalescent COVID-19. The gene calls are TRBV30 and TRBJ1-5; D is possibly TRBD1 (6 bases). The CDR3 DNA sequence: TGTGCCTGGAGTGTAAGGGGGGGTCAGCCCCAGCATTTT. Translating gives CAWSVRGGQPQHF.